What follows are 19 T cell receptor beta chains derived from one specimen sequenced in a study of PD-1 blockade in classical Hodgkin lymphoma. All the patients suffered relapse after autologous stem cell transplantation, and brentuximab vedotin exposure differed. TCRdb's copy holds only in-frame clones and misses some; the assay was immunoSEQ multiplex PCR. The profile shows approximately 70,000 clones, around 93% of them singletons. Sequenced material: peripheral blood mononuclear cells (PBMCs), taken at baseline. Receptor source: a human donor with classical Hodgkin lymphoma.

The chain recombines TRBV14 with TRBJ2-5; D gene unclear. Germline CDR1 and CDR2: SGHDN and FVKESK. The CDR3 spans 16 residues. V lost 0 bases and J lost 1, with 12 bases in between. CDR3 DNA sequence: TGTGCCAGCAGCCAAGACCAAGTGTGGGCCCAAGAGACCCAGTACTTC. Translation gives CASSQDQVWAQETQYF.

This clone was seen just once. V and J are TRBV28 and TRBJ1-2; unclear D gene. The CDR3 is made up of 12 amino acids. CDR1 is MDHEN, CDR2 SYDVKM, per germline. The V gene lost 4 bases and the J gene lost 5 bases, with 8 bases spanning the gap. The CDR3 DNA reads TGTGCCAGCAGTTCCGGAGAGTATGGCTACACCTTC. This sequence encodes CASSSGEYGYTF.

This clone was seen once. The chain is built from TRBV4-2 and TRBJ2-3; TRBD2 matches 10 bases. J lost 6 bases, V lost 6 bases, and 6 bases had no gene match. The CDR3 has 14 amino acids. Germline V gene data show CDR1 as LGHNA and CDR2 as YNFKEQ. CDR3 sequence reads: CASSGAGGMDTQYF. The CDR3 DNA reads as TGTGCCAGCAGTGGAGCGGGAGGGATGGATACGCAGTATTTT.

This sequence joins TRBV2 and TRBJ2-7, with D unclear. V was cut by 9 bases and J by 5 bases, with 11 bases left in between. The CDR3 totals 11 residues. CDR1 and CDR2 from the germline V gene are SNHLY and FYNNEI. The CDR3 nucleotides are TGTGCCAGTATAGCAGGCCACGAGCAGTACTTC. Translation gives CASIAGHEQYF.

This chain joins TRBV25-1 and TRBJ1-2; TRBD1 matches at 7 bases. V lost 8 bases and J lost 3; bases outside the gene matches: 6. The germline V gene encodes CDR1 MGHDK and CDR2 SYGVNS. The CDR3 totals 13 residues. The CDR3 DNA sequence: TGTGCCAGCCGGGGGCAGGGGGACTATGGCTACACCTTC. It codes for CASRGQGDYGYTF.

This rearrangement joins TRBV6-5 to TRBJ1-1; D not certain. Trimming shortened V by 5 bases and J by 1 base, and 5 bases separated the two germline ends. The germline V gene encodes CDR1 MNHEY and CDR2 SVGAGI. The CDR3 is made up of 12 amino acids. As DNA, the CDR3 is TGTGCCAGCAGTCGTCAGAACACTGAAGCTTTCTTT. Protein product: CASSRQNTEAFF.

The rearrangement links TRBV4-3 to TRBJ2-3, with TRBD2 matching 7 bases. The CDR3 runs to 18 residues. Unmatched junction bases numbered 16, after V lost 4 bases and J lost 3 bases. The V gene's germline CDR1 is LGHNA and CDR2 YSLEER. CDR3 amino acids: CASSPARGGDPYTDTQYF. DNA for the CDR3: TGCGCCAGCAGCCCGGCGCGCGGGGGAGATCCCTATACAGATACGCAGTATTTT.

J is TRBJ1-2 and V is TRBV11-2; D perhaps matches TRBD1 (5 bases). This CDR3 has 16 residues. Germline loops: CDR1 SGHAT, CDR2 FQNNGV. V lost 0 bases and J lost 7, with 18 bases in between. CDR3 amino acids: CASSLDRLGGEGGYTF. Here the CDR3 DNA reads TGTGCCAGCAGCTTAGACCGCCTAGGAGGGGAGGGTGGCTACACCTTC. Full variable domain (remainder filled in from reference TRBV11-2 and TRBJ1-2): EAGVAQSPRYKIIEKRQSVAFWCNPISGHATLYWYQQILGQGPKLLIQFQNNGVVDDSQLPKDRFSAERLKGVDSTLKIQPAKLEDSAVYLCASSLDRLGGEGGYTFGSGTRLTVV.

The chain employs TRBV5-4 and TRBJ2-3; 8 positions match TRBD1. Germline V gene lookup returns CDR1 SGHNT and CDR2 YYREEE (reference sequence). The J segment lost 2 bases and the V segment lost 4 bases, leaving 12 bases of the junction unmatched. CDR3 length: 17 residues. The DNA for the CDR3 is TGTGCCAGCAGCCGAGGGACAGGTAGGAGTCTCACAGATACGCAGTATTTT. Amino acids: CASSRGTGRSLTDTQYF.

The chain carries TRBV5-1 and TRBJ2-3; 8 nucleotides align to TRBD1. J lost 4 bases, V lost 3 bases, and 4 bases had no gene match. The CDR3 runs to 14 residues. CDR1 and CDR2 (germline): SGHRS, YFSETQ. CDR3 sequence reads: CASSSQDRADTQYF. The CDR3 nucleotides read TGCGCCAGCAGCTCCCAGGACAGGGCAGATACGCAGTATTTT. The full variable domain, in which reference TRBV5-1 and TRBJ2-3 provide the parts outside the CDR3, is KAGVTQTPRYLIKTRGQQVTLSCSPISGHRSVSWYQQTPGQGLQFLFEYFSETQRNKGNFPGRFSGRQFSNSRSEMNVSTLELGDSALYLCASSSQDRADTQYFGPGTRLTVL.

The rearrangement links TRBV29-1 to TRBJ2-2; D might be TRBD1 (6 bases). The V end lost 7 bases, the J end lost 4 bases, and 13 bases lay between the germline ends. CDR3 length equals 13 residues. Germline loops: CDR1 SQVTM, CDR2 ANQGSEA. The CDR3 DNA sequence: TGCAGCGCCGCCGCAGGGGTCACCGGGGAGCTGTTTTTT. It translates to CSAAAGVTGELFF.

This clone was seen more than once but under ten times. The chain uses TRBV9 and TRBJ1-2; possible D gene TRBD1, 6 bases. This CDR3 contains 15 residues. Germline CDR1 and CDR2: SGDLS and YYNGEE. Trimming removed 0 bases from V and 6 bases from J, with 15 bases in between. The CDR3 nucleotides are TGTGCCAGCAGCGTAGAGCGGGACACCCGTGATGGCTACACCTTC. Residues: CASSVERDTRDGYTF.

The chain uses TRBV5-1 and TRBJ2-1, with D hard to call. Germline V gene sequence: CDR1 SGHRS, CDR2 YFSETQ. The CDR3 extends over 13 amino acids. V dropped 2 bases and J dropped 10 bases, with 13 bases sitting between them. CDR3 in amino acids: CASSFTYKGEQFF. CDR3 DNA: TGCGCCAGCAGCTTTACTTATAAAGGGGAGCAGTTCTTC.

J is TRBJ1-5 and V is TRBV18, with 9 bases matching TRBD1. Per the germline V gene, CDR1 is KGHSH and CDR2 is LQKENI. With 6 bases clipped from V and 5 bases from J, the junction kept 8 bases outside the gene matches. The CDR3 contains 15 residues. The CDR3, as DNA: TGTGCCAGCTCCCACCCGGGACAGGGTGATCAGCCCCAGCATTTT. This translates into CASSHPGQGDQPQHF.

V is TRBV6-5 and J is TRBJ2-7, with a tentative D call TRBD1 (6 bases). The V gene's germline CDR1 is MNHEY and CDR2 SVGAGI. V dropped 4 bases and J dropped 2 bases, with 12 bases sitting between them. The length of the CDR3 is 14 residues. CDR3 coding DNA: TGTGCCAGCAGTTCAGGGGTTCCCCCCTACGAGCAGTACTTC. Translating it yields CASSSGVPPYEQYF.

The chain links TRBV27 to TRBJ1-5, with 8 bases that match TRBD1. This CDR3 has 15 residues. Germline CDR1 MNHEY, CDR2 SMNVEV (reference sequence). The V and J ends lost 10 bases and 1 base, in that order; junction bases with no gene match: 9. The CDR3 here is CATSMDRASNQPQHF. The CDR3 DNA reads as TGTGCCACCTCCATGGACAGGGCGAGCAATCAGCCCCAGCATTTT.

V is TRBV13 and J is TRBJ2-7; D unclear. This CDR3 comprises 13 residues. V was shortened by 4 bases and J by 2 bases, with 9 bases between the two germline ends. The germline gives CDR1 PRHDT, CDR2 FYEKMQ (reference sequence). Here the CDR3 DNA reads TGTGCCAGCAGCTCTAAGGGAACCTACGAGCAGTACTTC. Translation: CASSSKGTYEQYF.

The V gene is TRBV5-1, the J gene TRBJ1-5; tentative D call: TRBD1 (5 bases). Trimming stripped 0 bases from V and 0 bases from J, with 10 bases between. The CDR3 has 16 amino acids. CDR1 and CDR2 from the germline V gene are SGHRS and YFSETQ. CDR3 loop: CASSLDGAYSNQPQHF. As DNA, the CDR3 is TGCGCCAGCAGCTTGGACGGGGCATATAGCAATCAGCCCCAGCATTTT.

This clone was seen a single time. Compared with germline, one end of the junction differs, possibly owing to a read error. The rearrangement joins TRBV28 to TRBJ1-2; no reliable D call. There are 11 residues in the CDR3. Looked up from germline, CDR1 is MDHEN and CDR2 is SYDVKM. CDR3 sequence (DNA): TGTGCCAGCAGTTCGGGTTATAACTATGCCTTC. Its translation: CASSSGYNYAF.